This TCR beta chain was sequenced for a study of T cells in Graves' hyperthyroidism and ophthalmopathy. This CDR3 region has 15 residues. The V and J ends lost 5 bases and 4 bases respectively, with 17 bases between them. Germline V gives CDR1 MNHEY, CDR2 SMNVEV (reference sequence). Using RNA transcripts as the source, TCR beta CDR3 regions were amplified. First-round RT-PCR with HTBI primers amplified the TCR CDR3 region. TCRdb independently ran MiXCR on the multiplex PCR reads; one entry per CDR3 protein. Altogether 450,000 to 650,000 distinct CDR3 sequences are present, roughly 17% being singletons, with the ten largest covering around 17%.

The chain combines TRBV27 with TRBJ1-2; possibly TRBD1 for D (5 bases). The receptor's source is a woman under 30 with Graves' ophthalmopathy. What was sequenced was blood. The DNA for the CDR3 is TGTGCCAGCAGTCTAGATGCAGGGTTAGGCTATGGCTACACCTTC. Its protein product is CASSLDAGLGYGYTF.